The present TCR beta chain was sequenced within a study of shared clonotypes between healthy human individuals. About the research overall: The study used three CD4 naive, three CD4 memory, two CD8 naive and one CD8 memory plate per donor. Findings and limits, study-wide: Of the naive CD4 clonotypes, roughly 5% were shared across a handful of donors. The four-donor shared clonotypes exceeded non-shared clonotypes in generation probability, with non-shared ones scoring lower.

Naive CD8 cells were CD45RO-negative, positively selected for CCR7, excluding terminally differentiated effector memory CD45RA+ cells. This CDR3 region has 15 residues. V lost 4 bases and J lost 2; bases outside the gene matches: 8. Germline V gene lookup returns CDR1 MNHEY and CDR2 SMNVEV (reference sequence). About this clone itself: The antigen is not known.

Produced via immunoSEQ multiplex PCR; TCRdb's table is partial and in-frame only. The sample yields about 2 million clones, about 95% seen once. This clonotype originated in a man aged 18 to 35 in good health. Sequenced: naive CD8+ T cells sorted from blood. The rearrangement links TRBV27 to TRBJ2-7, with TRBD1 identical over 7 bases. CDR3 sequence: CASSSPGTDPYEQYF. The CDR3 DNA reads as TGTGCCAGCAGTTCCCCCGGGACAGACCCCTACGAGCAGTACTTC.